This T cell receptor (beta chain) is from a study of beta chain features in type 1 diabetes. Investigators reverse transcribed all isolated RNA, so they sequenced expressed TCRB transcripts. The read count averaged about 3.57 million across naive, central memory and regulatory T cell samples. TCRdb keeps only in-frame clones here, not all; method: immunoSEQ multiplex PCR. The top ten hold 0.44% of the sample, which has fewer than 400,000 clones, 8% seen once. Purity exceeded 95% in all sorted populations. This clone has a handful of counts. Antigen unknown. Study findings and constraints: For cells with high TCR expression, cDNA sequencing could yield over-representation.

Unmatched junction bases numbered 4, after V lost 9 bases and J lost 3 bases. The V gene's germline CDR1 is MDHEN and CDR2 SYDVKM. This CDR3 region has 14 residues. The J gene is TRBJ2-5, the V gene TRBV28; 13 bases map to TRBD2. This TCR was sampled from a woman aged 18-29 years in good health. The sample comprised central memory CD4+ T cells from blood. DNA for the CDR3: TGTGCCAGTTGGGGGACTAGCGGGGAAGAGACCCAGTACTTC. Protein: CASWGTSGEETQYF.